This T cell receptor beta chain was profiled in a study of TIL therapy for anti-PD-1-resistant metastatic lung cancer. Per the germline V gene, CDR1 is SGHTA and CDR2 is FQGTGA. This CDR3 comprises 11 residues. V lost 6 bases and J lost 7, with 9 bases in between. Sequencing used immunoSEQ v3. This table comes from immunoSEQ multiplex PCR, and its TCRdb copy is limited to in-frame clones, with some not included. The sample consists of some 57,000 clones, around 87% of them appearing once. As to time point: pre-treatment sample, taken before nivolumab and TIL therapy. General study points: This highly selected cohort may not generalize to typical lung cancer patients.

Of note for this clone: Its specificity is unknown.

Source: blood, taken at baseline. The chain couples TRBV7-3 to TRBJ1-1, with a tentative D call TRBD1 (6 bases). The clonotype comes from a person between 25 and 79 years old with non-small cell lung cancer. This chain's CDR3 is CASSIGGEAFF. The DNA of the CDR3 is TGTGCCAGCAGTATAGGGGGTGAAGCTTTCTTT. The full variable domain, in which reference TRBV7-3 and TRBJ1-1 provide the parts outside the CDR3, is GAGVSQTPSNKVTEKGKYVELRCDPISGHTALYWYRQSLGQGPEFLIYFQGTGAADDSGLPNDRFFAVRPEGSVSTLKIQRTERGDSAVYLCASSIGGEAFFGQGTRLTVV.